This T cell receptor (beta chain) is from a study of blood T cells in healthy people across ages. Study as a whole: T cells yielded about one barcoded beta molecule per two cells through template switching.

This clonotype was observed a few times. CDR3 length equals 13 residues. Germline CDR1 and CDR2: MGHRA and YSYEKL. V shed 0 bases and J shed 9 bases, with 9 bases lying between them. Then a second PCR, running roughly 7 to 11 cycles, was carried out with a sample-barcoded 5' primer and a J-beta primer mix. TCRdb passed the 5' RACE reads through MiXCR, listing each CDR3 protein once. The table includes hundreds of thousands of distinct CDR3 sequences, 40% to 50% detected once. This clonotype was obtained from a man older than 75 in good health. The rearrangement links TRBV4-1 to TRBJ1-5; D remains unclear. The material sequenced was blood. The CDR3 DNA is TGCGCCAGCAGCCAAGATTCGGCGGGGCCCCAGCATTTT. Its protein product is CASSQDSAGPQHF.